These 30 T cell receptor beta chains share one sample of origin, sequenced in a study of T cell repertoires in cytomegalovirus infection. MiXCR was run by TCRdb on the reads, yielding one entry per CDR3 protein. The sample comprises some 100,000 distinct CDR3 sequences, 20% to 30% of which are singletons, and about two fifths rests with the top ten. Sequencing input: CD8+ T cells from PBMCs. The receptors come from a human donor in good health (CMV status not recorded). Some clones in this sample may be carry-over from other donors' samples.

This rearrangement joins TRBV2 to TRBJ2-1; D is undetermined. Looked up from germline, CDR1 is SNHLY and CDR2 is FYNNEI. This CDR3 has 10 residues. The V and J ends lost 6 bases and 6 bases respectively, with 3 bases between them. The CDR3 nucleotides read TGTGCCAGCAGCCGCAATGAGCAGTTCTTC. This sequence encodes CASSRNEQFF.

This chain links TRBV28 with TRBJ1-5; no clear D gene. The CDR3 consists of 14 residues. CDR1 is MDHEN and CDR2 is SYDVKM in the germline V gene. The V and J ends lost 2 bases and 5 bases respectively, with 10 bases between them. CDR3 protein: CASSLKGRDQPQHF. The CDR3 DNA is TGTGCCAGCAGTTTAAAGGGCCGAGATCAGCCCCAGCATTTT.

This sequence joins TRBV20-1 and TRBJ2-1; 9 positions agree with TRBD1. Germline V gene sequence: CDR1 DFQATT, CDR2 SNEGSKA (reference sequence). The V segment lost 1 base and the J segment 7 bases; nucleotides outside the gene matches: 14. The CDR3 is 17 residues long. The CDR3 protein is CSARAPPGQGDPNEQFF. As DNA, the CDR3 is TGCAGTGCTAGAGCCCCCCCGGGACAGGGAGACCCTAATGAGCAGTTCTTC.

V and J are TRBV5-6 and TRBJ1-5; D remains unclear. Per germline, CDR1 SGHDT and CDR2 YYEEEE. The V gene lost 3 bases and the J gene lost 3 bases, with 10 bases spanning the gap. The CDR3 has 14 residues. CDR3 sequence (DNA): TGTGCCAGCAGCTCAAAGATACTCAATCAGCCCCAGCATTTT. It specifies CASSSKILNQPQHF.

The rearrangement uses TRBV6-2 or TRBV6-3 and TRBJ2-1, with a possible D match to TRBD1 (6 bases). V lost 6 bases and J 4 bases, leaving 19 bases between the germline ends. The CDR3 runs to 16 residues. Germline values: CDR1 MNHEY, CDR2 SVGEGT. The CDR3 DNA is TGTGCCAGCAGAAATAGGAAGGGGGATTCGTACAATGAGCAGTTCTTC. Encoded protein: CASRNRKGDSYNEQFF.

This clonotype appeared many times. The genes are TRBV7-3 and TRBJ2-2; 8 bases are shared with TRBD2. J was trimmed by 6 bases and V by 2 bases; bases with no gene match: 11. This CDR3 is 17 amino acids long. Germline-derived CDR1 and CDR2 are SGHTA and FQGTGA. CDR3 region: CASSLWLAGGSAGELFF. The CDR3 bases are TGTGCCAGCAGCTTATGGCTGGCGGGGGGTTCCGCCGGGGAGCTGTTTTTT. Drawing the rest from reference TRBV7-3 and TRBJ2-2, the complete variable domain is GAGVSQTPSNKVTEKGKYVELRCDPISGHTALYWYRQSLGQGPEFLIYFQGTGAADDSGLPNDRFFAVRPEGSVSTLKIQRTERGDSAVYLCASSLWLAGGSAGELFFGEGSRLTVL.

CDR3 protein: CASSFSGGSGRNTGELFF. The CDR3 DNA is TGTGCCAGCAGCTTTTCCGGTGGTAGCGGGAGGAACACCGGGGAGCTGTTTTTT. The chain employs TRBV11-2 and TRBJ2-2; 9 bases map to TRBD2. The length of the CDR3 is 18 residues. Germline V lookup: CDR1 SGHAT, CDR2 FQNNGV. V shed 3 bases and J 1 base; nucleotides not matched to a gene: 9.

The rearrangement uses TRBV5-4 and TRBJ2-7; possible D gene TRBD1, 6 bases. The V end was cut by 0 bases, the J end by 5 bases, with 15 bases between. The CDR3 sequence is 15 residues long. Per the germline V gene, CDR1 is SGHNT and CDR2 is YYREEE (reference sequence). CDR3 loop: CASSLAGNAGDEQYF. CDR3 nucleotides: TGTGCCAGCAGCTTGGCCGGAAACGCAGGGGACGAGCAGTACTTC.

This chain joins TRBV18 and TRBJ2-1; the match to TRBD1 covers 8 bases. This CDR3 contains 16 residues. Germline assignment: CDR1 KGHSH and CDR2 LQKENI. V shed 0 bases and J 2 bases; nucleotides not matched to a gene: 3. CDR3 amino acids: CASSPPRTGTYNEQFF. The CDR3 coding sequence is TGTGCCAGCTCACCACCCCGGACAGGGACCTACAATGAGCAGTTCTTC.

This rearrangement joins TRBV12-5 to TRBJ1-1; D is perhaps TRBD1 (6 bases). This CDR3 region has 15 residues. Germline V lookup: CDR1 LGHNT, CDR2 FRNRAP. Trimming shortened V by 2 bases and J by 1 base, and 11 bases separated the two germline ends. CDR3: CASGLPGHSNTEAFF. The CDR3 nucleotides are TGTGCTAGTGGTTTGCCGGGACACTCGAACACTGAAGCTTTCTTT. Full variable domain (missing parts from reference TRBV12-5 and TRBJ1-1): DARVTQTPRHKVTEMGQEVTMRCQPILGHNTVFWYRQTMMQGLELLAYFRNRAPLDDSGMPKDRFSAEMPDATLATLKIQPSEPRDSAVYFCASGLPGHSNTEAFFGQGTRLTVV.

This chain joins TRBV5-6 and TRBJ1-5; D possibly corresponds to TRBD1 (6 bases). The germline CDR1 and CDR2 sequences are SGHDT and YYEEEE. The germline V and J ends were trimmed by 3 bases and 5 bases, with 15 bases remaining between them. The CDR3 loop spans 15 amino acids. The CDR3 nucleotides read TGTGCCAGCAGCTCCCCTCGGGACACCGATCAGCCCCAGCATTTT. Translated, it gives CASSSPRDTDQPQHF.

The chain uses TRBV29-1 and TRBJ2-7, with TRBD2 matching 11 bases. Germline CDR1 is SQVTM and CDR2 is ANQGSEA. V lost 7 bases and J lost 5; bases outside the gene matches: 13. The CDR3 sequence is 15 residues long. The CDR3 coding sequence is TGCAGCGAACAAATAGCGGGAGGGCAGCTCCACGAGCAGTACTTC. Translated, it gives CSEQIAGGQLHEQYF.

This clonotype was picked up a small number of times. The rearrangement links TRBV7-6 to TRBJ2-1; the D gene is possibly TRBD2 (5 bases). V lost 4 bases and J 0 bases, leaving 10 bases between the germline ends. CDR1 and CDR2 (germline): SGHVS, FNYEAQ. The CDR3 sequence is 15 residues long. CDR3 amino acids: CASSSRRGSYNEQFF. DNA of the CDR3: TGTGCCAGCAGCTCCCGACGGGGCTCCTACAATGAGCAGTTCTTC.

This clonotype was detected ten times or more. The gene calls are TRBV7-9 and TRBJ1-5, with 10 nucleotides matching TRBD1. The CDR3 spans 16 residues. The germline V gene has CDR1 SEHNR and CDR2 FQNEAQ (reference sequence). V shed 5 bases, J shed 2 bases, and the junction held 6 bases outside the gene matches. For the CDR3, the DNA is TGTGCCAGCAGCCTAGACAGGGGGCAACGCAATCAGCCCCAGCATTTT. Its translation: CASSLDRGQRNQPQHF.

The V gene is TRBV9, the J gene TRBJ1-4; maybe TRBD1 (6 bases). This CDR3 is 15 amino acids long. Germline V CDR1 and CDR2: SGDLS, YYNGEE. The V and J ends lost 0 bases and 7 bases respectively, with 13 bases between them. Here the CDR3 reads CASSVGGALLEKLFF. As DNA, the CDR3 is TGTGCCAGCAGCGTAGGGGGGGCCCTTCTTGAAAAACTGTTTTTT.

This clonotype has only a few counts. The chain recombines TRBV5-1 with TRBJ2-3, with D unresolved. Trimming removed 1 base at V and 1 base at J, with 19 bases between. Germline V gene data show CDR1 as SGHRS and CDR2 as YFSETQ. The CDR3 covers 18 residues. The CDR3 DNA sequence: TGCGCCAGCAGCTTGTTTCTTCCTAGGACCCCGGGCACAGATACGCAGTATTTT. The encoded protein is CASSLFLPRTPGTDTQYF.

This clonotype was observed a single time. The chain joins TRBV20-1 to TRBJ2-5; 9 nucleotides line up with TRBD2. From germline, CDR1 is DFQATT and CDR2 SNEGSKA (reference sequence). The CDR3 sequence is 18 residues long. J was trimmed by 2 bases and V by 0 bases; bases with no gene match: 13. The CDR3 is CSARDTRLAVISQETQYF. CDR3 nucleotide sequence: TGCAGTGCTAGAGATACGAGACTAGCGGTGATTTCGCAAGAGACCCAGTACTTC.

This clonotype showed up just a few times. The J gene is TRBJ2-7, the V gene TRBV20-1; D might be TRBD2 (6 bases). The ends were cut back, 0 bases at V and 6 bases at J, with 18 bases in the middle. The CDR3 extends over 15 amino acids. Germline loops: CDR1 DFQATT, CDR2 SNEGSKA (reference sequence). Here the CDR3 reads CSARDKGTGDAEQYF. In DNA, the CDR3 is TGCAGTGCTAGAGATAAAGGGACGGGAGACGCCGAGCAGTACTTC.

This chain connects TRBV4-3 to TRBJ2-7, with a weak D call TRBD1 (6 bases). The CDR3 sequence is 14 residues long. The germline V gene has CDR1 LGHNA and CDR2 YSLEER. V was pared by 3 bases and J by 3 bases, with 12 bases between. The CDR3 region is CASSQGSTGYEQYF. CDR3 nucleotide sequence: TGCGCCAGCAGCCAGGGCTCGACAGGCTACGAGCAGTACTTC.

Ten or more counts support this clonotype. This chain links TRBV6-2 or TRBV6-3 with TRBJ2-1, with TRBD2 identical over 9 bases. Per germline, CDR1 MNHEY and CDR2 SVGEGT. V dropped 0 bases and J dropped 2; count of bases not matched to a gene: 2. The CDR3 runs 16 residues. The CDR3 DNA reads TGTGCCAGCAGTTACTCTGGCGGGGGGGCCTACAATGAGCAGTTCTTC. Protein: CASSYSGGGAYNEQFF.

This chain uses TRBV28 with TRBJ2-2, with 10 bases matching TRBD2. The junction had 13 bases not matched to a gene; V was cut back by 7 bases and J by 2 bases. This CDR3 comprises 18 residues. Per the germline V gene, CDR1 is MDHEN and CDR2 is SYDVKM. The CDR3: CASIFNPASGGNTGELFF. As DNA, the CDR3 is TGTGCCAGCATCTTTAACCCCGCTAGCGGGGGCAACACCGGGGAGCTGTTTTTT. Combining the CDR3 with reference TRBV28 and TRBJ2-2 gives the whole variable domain DVKVTQSSRYLVKRTGEKVFLECVQDMDHENMFWYRQDPGLGLRLIYFSYDVKMKEKGDIPEGYSVSREKKERFSLILESASTNQTSMYLCASIFNPASGGNTGELFFGEGSRLTVL.

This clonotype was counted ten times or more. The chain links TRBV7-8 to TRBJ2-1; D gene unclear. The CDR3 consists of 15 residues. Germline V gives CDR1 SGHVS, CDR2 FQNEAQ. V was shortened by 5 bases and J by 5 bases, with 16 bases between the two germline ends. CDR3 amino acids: CASSPEWGTNNEQFF. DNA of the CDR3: TGTGCCAGCAGCCCTGAATGGGGAACCAACAATGAGCAGTTCTTC. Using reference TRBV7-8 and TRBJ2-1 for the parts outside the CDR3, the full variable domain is GAGVSQSPRYKVAKRGQDVALRCDPISGHVSLFWYQQALGQGPEFLTYFQNEAQLDKSGLPSDRFFAERPEGSVSTLKIQRTQQEDSAVYLCASSPEWGTNNEQFFGPGTRLTVL.

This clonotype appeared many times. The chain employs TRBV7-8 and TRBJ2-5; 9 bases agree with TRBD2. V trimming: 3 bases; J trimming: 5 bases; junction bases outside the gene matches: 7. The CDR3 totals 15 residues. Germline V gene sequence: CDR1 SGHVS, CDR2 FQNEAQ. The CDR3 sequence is CASSFSAGGPETQYF. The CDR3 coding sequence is TGTGCCAGCAGCTTTTCCGCGGGAGGGCCCGAGACCCAGTACTTC.

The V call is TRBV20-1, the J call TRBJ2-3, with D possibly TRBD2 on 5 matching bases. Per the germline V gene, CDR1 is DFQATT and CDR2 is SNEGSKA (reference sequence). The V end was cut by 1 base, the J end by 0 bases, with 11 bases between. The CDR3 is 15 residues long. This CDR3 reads CSARVGSTSTDTQYF. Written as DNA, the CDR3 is TGCAGTGCTAGAGTGGGGAGCACTAGCACAGATACGCAGTATTTT.

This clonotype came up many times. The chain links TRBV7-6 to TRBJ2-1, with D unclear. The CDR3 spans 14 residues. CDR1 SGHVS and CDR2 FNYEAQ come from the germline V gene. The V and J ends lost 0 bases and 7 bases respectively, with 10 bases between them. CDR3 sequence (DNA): TGTGCCAGCAGCTTAGCGGGCTCGGGTAATGAGCAGTTCTTC. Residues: CASSLAGSGNEQFF.

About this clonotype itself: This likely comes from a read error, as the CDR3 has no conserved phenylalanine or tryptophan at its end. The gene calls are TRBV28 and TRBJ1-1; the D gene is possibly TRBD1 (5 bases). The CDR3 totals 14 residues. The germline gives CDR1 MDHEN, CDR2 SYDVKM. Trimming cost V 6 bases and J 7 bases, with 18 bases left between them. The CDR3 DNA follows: TGTGCCAGCAGCCCCCCGGGGGGGACGGTTGAAGCTTTCTCT. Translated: CASSPPGGTVEAFS.

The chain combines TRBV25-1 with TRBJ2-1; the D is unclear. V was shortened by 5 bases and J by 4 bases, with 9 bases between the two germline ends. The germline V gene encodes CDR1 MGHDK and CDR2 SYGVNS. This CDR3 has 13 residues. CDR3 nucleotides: TGTGCCAGCAGTACCGGACCTTACAATGAGCAGTTCTTC. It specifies CASSTGPYNEQFF.

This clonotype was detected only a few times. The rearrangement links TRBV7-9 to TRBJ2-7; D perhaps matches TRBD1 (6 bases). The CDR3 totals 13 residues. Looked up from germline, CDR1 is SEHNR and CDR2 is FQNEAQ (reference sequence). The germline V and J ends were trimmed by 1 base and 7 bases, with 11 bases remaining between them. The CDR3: CASSLGPGQEQYF. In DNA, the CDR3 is TGTGCCAGCAGCTTAGGCCCCGGACAGGAGCAGTACTTC.

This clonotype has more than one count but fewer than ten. In nucleotides, the CDR3 is TGTGCCAGCAGCTTATCCCCAGGGGGCATGGAGACCCAGTACTTC. Its protein product is CASSLSPGGMETQYF. The V gene is TRBV7-9, the J gene TRBJ2-5, with 8 bases that match TRBD1. J lost 5 bases, V lost 2 bases, and 7 bases had no gene match. Germline V gives CDR1 SEHNR, CDR2 FQNEAQ (reference sequence). The CDR3 loop spans 15 amino acids. Based on the CDR3 plus reference TRBV7-9 and TRBJ2-5, the full variable domain is DTGVSQNPRHKITKRGQNVTFRCDPISEHNRLYWYRQTLGQGPEFLTYFQNEAQLEKSRLLSDRFSAERPKGSFSTLEIQRTEQGDSAMYLCASSLSPGGMETQYFGPGTRLLVL.

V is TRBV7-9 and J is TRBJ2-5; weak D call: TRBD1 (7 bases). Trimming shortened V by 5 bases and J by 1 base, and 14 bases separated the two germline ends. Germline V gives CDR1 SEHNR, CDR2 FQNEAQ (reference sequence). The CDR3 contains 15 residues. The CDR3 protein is CASSPGDSPQETQYF. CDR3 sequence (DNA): TGTGCCAGCAGCCCGGGGGACAGCCCCCAAGAGACCCAGTACTTC.